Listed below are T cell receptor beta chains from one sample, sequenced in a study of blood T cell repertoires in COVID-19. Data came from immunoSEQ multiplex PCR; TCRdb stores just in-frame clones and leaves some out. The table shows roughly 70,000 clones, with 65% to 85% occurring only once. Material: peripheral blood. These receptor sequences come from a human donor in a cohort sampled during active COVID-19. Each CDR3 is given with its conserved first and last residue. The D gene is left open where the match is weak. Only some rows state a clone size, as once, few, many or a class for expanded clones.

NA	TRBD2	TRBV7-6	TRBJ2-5	CASSQRRGGTRETQYF	TGTGCCAGCAGCCAACGTAGGGGGGGGACTAGGGAGACCCAGTACTTC
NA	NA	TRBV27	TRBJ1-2	CASSPGNYGYTF	TGTGCCAGCAGTCCCGGGAACTATGGCTACACCTTC
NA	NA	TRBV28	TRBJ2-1	CASRVRQAYNEQFF	TGTGCCAGCAGGGTACGACAGGCCTACAATGAGCAGTTCTTC
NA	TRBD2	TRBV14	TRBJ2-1	CASSQDSGGAGGSYNEQFF	TGTGCCAGCAGCCAAGATTCAGGAGGAGCGGGGGGCTCCTACAATGAGCAGTTCTTC
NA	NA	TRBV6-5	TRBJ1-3	CASRRGTYSGNTIYF	TGTGCCAGCAGGAGAGGGACTTACTCTGGAAACACCATATATTTT
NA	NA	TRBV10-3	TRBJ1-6	CAISESYRDSPLHF	TGTGCCATCAGTGAGTCTTACAGAGATTCACCCCTCCACTTT
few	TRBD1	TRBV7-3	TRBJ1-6	CASSDRVGSPLHF	TGTGCCAGCAGTGACAGGGTGGGCTCACCCCTCCACTTT
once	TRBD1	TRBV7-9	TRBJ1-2	CASSLGGQGRTNYGYTF	TGTGCCAGCAGCTTAGGGGGACAGGGAAGAACTAACTATGGCTACACCTTC
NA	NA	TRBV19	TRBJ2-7	CASSPAAAYEQYF	TGTGCCAGTAGTCCCGCGGCTGCCTACGAGCAGTACTTC
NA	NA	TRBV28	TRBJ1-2	CATDPGDYGYTF	TGTGCCACCGATCCAGGGGACTATGGCTACACCTTC
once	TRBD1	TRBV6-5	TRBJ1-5	CASSYSWTGRNQPQHF	TGTGCCAGCAGTTACTCGTGGACAGGGAGGAATCAGCCCCAGCATTTT
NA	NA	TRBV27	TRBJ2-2	CASRLSGTGELFF	TGTGCCAGCAGACTTTCGGGCACCGGGGAGCTGTTTTTT
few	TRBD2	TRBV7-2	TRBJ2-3	CASSFRGGAVTDTQYF	TGTGCCAGCAGCTTCCGCGGGGGGGCAGTGACAGATACGCAGTATTTT
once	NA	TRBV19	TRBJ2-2	CASSLVRTGELFF	TGTGCCAGTAGCCTCGTTCGCACCGGGGAGCTGTTTTTT
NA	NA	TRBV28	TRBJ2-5	CASTSRETQYF	TGTGCCAGCACTAGTCGGGAGACCCAGTACTTC
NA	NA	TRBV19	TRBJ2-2	CASSRGNRIYTGELFF	TGTGCCAGTAGTCGAGGGAACAGAATTTACACCGGGGAGCTGTTTTTT
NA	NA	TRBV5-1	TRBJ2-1	CASSRATSSTEQFF	TGCGCCAGCAGCAGGGCGACTAGTTCCACTGAGCAGTTCTTC
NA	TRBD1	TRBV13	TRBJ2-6	CASSAPGQGPGANVLTF	TGTGCCAGCAGCGCGCCGGGACAGGGTCCTGGGGCCAACGTCCTGACTTTC
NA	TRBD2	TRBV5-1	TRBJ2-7	CASSFNGLAGFYEQYF	TGCGCCAGCAGCTTCAACGGACTAGCGGGGTTCTACGAGCAGTACTTC